This T cell receptor (beta chain) was captured in a study of blood T cells in healthy people across ages. Primers used in a second PCR of about 6 to 11 cycles were a sample-barcoded 5' primer and a J-beta primer mix. One entry per CDR3 protein results from TCRdb running MiXCR on the 5' RACE reads. The sample includes some 930,000 distinct CDR3 sequences, about 29% seen only once; the top ten take roughly a tenth. The CDR3 runs 18 residues. The germline V gene encodes CDR1 LGHNA and CDR2 YNFKEQ. As to this clonotype: Possible read error: a much larger clone is one base away.

These data were also filed under a second study, of T cells of mothers and their children. From that second work: The data showed no persistent microchimeric T cell clones.

The sample consisted of blood. The sequence derives from a middle-aged woman in good health. The chain couples TRBV4-2 to TRBJ2-1; tentatively, D is TRBD1 (5 bases). The DNA matches TRBJ2-7 better at its end, which makes the J call doubtful. The CDR3 DNA follows: TGTGCCAGCAGCCAAGATATTGTGTGGACAAGCTCCTACAATGAGCAGTACTTC. It is translated as CASSQDIVWTSSYNEQYF.